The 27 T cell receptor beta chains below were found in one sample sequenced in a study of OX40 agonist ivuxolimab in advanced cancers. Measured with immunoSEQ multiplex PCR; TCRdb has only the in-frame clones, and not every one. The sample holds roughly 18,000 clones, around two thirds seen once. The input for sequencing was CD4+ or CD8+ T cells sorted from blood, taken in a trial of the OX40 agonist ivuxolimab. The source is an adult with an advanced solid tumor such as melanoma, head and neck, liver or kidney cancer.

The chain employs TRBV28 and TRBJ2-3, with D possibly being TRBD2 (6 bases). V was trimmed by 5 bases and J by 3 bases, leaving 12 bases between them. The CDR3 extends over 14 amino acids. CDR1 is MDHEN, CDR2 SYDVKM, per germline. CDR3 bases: TGTGCCAGCAGTCCGACTGGAGGGACAGATACGCAGTATTTT. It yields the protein CASSPTGGTDTQYF.

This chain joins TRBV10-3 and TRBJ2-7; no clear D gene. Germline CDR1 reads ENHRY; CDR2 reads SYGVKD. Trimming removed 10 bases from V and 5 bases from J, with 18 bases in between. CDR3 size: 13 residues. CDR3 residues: CASLDQSYDEQYF. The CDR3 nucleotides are TGTGCCAGCCTTGATCAGTCGTACGACGAGCAGTACTTC.

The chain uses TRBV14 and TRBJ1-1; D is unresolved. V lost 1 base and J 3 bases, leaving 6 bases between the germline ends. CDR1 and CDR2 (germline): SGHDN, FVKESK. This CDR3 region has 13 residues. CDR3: CASSQVVDTEAFF. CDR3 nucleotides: TGTGCCAGCAGCCAAGTCGTGGACACTGAAGCTTTCTTT. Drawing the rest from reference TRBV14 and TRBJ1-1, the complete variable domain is EAGVTQFPSHSVIEKGQTVTLRCDPISGHDNLYWYRRVMGKEIKFLLHFVKESKQDESGMPNNRFLAERTGGTYSTLKVQPAELEDSGVYFCASSQVVDTEAFFGQGTRLTVV.

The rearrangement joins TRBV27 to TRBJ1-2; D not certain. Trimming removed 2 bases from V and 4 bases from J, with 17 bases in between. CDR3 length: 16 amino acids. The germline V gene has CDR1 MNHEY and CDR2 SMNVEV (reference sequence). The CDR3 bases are TGTGCCAGCAGTTTAGACGGTGCCTTCGGCCTCTATGGCTACACCTTC. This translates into CASSLDGAFGLYGYTF.

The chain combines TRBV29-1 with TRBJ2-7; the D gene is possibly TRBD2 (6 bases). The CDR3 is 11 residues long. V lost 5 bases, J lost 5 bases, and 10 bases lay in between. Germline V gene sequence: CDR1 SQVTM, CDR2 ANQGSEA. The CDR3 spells CSVPGGNEQYF. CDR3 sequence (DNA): TGCAGCGTTCCCGGAGGGAACGAGCAGTACTTC.

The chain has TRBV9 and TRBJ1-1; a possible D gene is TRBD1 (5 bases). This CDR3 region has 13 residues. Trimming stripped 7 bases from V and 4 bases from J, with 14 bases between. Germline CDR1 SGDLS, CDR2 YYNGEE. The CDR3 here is CASGAEAGTEAFF. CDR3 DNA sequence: TGTGCCAGCGGGGCTGAGGCGGGCACTGAAGCTTTCTTT.

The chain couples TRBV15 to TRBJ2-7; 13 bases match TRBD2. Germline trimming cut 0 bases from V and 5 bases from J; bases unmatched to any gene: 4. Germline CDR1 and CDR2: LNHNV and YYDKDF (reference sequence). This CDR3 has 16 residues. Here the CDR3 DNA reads TGTGCCACCAGCAGAGATGGACTAGCGGGAGAGAACGAGCAGTACTTC. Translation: CATSRDGLAGENEQYF.

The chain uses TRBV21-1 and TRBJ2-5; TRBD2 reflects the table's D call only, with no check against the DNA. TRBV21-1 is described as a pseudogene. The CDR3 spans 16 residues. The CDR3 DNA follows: TGTGCCAGCAGCAAAGAAGAGCGGGAGGGCCGAGAGACCCAGTACTTC. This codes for CASSKEEREGRETQYF.

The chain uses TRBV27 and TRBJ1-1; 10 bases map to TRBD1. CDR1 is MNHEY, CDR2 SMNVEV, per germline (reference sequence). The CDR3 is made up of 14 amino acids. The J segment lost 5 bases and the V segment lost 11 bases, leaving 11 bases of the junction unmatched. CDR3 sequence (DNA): TGTGCCTCGTCCCGGGACAGGGGAAAAACTGAAGCTTTCTTT. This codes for CASSRDRGKTEAFF.

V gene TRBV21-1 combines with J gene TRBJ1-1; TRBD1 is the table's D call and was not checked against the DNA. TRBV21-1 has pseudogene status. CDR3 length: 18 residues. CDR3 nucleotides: TGTGCCAGCGGACCTCCCCCAGGGGGCCCCTCTTTTAACACTGAAGCTTTCTTT. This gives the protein CASGPPPGGPSFNTEAFF.

DNA of the CDR3: TGTGCCAGCAATCAGGGCTATAGCAATCAGCCCCAGCATTTT. It specifies CASNQGYSNQPQHF. The V call is TRBV27, the J call TRBJ1-5; a possible D gene is TRBD1 (5 bases). The CDR3 extends over 14 amino acids. V was pared by 7 bases and J by 0 bases, with 10 bases between. Germline assignment: CDR1 MNHEY and CDR2 SMNVEV (reference sequence).

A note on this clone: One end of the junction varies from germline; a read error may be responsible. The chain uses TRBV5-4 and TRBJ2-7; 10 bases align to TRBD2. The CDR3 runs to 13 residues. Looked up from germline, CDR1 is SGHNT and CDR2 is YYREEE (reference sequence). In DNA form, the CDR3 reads TGTGCCAGCAGCGCCTCCGCTAGCGGGAGAGGGCACTTC. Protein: CASSASASGRGHF.

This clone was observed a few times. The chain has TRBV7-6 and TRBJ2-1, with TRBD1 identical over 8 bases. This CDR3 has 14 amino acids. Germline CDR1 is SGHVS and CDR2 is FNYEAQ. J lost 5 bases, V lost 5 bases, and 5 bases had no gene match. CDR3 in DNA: TGTGCCAGCAGCCCGGGGACAGGCAACAATGAGCAGTTCTTC. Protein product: CASSPGTGNNEQFF.

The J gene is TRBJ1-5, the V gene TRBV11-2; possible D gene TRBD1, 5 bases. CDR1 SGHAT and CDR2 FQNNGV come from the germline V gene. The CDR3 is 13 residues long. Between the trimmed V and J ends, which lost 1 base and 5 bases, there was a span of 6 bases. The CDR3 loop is CASSLGGDQPQHF. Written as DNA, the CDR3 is TGTGCCAGCAGCTTAGGGGGGGATCAGCCCCAGCATTTT.

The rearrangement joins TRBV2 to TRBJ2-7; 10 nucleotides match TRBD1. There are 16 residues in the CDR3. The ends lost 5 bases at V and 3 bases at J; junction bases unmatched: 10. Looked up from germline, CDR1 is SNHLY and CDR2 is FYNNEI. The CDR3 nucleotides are TGTGCCAGCAGTTCCCTGACAGGGGGCAGTCTCTACGAGCAGTACTTC. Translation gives CASSSLTGGSLYEQYF.

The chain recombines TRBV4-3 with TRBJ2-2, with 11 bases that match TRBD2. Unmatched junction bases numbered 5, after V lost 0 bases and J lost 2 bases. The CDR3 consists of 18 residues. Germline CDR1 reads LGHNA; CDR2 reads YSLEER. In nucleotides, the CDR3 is TGCGCCAGCAGCCAAGATCCGACTAGCGGGGTAAACACCGGGGAGCTGTTTTTT. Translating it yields CASSQDPTSGVNTGELFF.

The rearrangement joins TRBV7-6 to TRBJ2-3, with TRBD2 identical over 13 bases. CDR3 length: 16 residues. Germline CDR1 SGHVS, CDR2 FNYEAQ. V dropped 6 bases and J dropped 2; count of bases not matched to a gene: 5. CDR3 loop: CASSSLAGGPTDTQYF. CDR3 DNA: TGTGCCAGCAGTTCACTAGCGGGAGGGCCCACAGATACGCAGTATTTT.

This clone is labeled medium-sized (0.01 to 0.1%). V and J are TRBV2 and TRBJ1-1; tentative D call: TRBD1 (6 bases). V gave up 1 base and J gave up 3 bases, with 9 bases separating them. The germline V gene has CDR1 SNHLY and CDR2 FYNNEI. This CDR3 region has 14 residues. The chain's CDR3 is CASSEGAGDTEAFF. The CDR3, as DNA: TGTGCCAGCAGTGAAGGGGCAGGGGACACTGAAGCTTTCTTT.

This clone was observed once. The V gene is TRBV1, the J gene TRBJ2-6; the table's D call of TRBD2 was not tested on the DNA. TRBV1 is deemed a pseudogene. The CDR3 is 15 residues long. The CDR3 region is CASSQAYSGANVLTF. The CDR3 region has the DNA TGCGCCAGCAGCCAAGCGTACTCTGGGGCCAACGTCCTGACTTTC.

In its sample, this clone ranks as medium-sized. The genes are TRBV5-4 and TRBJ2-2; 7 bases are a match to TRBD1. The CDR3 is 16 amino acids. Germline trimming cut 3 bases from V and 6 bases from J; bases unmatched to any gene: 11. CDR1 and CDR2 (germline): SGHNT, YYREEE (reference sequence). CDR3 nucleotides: TGTGCCAGCAGCTCAGCAGGGGGATTTATCGCCGGGGAGCTGTTTTTT. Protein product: CASSSAGGFIAGELFF. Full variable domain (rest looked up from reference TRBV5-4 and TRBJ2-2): ETGVTQSPTHLIKTRGQQVTLRCSSQSGHNTVSWYQQALGQGPQFIFQYYREEENGRGNFPPRFSGLQFPNYSSELNVNALELDDSALYLCASSSAGGFIAGELFFGEGSRLTVL.

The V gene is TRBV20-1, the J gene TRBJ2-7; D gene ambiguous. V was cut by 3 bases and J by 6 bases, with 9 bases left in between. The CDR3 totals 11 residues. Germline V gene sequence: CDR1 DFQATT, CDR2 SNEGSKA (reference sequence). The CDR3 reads CSAREAAEQYF. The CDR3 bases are TGCAGTGCTAGGGAAGCTGCCGAGCAGTACTTC.

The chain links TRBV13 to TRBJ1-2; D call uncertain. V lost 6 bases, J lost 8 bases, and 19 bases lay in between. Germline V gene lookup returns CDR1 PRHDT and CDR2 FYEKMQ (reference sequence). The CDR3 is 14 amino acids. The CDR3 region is CASSEIWFIEGYTF. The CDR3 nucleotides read TGTGCCAGCAGTGAAATATGGTTCATCGAGGGCTACACCTTC.

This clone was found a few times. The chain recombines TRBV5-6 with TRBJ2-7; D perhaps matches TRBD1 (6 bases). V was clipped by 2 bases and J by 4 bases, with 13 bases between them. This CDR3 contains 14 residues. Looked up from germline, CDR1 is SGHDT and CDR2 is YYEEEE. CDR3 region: CASSFRGGPYEQYF. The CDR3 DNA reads TGTGCCAGCAGCTTCAGGGGCGGACCGTACGAGCAGTACTTC.

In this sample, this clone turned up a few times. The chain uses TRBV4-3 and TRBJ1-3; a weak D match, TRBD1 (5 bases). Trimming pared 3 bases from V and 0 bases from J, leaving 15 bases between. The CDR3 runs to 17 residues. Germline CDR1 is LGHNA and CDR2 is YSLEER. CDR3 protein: CASSQSIGASSGNTIYF. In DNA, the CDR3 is TGCGCCAGCAGCCAGTCTATTGGGGCCAGCTCTGGAAACACCATATATTTT.

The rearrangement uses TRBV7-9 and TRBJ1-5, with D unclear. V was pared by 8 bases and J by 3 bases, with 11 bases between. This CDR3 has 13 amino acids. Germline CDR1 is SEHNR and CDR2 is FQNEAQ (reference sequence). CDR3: CASQAGHNQPQHF. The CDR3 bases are TGTGCCAGCCAGGCAGGCCACAATCAGCCCCAGCATTTT.

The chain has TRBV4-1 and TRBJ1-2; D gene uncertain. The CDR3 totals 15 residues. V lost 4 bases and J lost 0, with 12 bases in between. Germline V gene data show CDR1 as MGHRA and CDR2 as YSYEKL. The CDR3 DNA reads TGCGCCAGCAGCCCCTCCAGTGGAGCTAACTATGGCTACACCTTC. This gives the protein CASSPSSGANYGYTF.

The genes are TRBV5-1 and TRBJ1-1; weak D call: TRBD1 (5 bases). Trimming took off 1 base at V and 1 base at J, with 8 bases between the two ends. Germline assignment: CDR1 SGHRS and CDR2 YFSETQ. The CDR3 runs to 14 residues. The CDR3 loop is CASSLRGGNTEAFF. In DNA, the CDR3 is TGCGCCAGCAGCTTGAGGGGCGGGAACACTGAAGCTTTCTTT. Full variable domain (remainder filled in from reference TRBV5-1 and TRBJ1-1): KAGVTQTPRYLIKTRGQQVTLSCSPISGHRSVSWYQQTPGQGLQFLFEYFSETQRNKGNFPGRFSGRQFSNSRSEMNVSTLELGDSALYLCASSLRGGNTEAFFGQGTRLTVV.